A selection of T cell receptor beta chains follows, all from one sample in a study of Ad26.COV2.S vaccination and SARS-CoV-2 variants. The repertoire was sequenced with immunoSEQ multiplex PCR; TCRdb's copy has only in-frame clones and lacks some. The sample yields 350,000 to 400,000 clones, 89% seen once. The input for sequencing was peripheral blood, taken in a trial of Ad26.COV2.S vaccine versus placebo. These receptors were taken from a person aged 18-60 years who received the Ad26.COV2.S COVID-19 vaccine or a placebo. CDR3s include the opening cysteine and the closing phenylalanine or tryptophan. Fields, in order: clone size, D gene, J gene, V gene, CDR3 DNA, CDR3 protein. The D gene is left open where the match is weak. A clone size is listed for some rows: how often the clone was seen (once, few, many), or a class if it is expanded.

.,.,TRBJ2-3,TRBV9,TGTGCCAGCATCCAAAGGGGGAGGGCCACAGATACGCAGTATTTT,CASIQRGRATDTQYF
once,.,TRBJ2-2,TRBV19,TGTGCCAGTAGTTGGACGGGTAACACCGGGGAGCTGTTTTTT,CASSWTGNTGELFF
.,TRBD2,TRBJ2-1,TRBV19,TGTGCCAGTAGTCCCGGCGGGAGCAATGAGCAGTTCTTC,CASSPGGSNEQFF
.,TRBD1,TRBJ1-2,TRBV6-2/TRBV6-3,TGTGCCAGCAGTTACTCGACAGGGGCTAACTATGGCTACACCTTC,CASSYSTGANYGYTF
.,TRBD1,TRBJ1-3,TRBV7-9,TGTGCCAGCAGCTCGACAGGGGCTGGAAACACCATATATTTT,CASSSTGAGNTIYF
.,TRBD2,TRBJ2-3,TRBV9,TGTGCCAGCACTCGAGGGACTAGCGAAGCAGATACGCAGTATTTT,CASTRGTSEADTQYF
.,.,TRBJ1-1,TRBV7-8,TGTGCCAGCAGCTTAGCCCAGGTAAACACTGAAGCTTTCTTT,CASSLAQVNTEAFF
once,TRBD1,TRBJ1-1,TRBV14,TGTGCCAGCAGCCAAAGGACAGGGGGCACCACTGAAGCTTTCTTT,CASSQRTGGTTEAFF
.,.,TRBJ2-7,TRBV6-5,TGTGCCAGCAGCGTCATATACGAGCAGTACTTC,CASSVIYEQYF
once,.,TRBJ2-5,TRBV5-1,TGCGCCAGCAGCCTGGGCCGGGCCTCGCGAGAGACCCAGTACTTC,CASSLGRASRETQYF
.,.,TRBJ1-5,TRBV28,TGTGCCAGCAGCAACGACGACCAGCCCCAGCATTTT,CASSNDDQPQHF
few,.,TRBJ2-7,TRBV4-3,TGCGCCAGCAGCCAAAGTGACTTAGACAACCACGAGCAGTACTTC,CASSQSDLDNHEQYF
few,.,TRBJ1-2,TRBV28,TGTGCCAGCAGTTTACCGGGACCAGGTGTCTATGGCTACACCTTC,CASSLPGPGVYGYTF
.,.,TRBJ1-2,TRBV4-2,TGTGCCAGCAGCCAAGACTGGGGAATGCGGGGCTACACCTTC,CASSQDWGMRGYTF
.,TRBD2,TRBJ2-5,TRBV6-6,TGTGCCAGCAGCCGGACTAGCGGGAGGGCCACAGAGACCCAGTACTTC,CASSRTSGRATETQYF
once,TRBD2,TRBJ2-2,TRBV2,TGTGCCAGCAGTGAAGGAAGCGGGAGGGCCGGTGGGGACGGGGAGCTGTTTTTT,CASSEGSGRAGGDGELFF
.,.,TRBJ1-2,TRBV6-2/TRBV6-3,TGTGCCAGCAGTTACTCGACAGGAAACTATGGCTACACCTTC,CASSYSTGNYGYTF
.,TRBD2,TRBJ2-7,TRBV11-3,TGTGCCAGCAGCCGTAGCGGGAGGGCCGCTTTTTGGTACGAGCAGTACTTC,CASSRSGRAAFWYEQYF
few,.,TRBJ1-1,TRBV5-1,TGCGCCAGCAGCTTGGATGGGGGCACGAACACTGAAGCTTTCTTT,CASSLDGGTNTEAFF
.,.,TRBJ2-7,TRBV5-8,TGTGCCAGCAGCTTGTTGACTAGAGGCGAGCAGTACTTC,CASSLLTRGEQYF
.,.,TRBJ2-3,TRBV29-1,TGCAGCGTTTTGAGAACTCCGGCCGGAGATACGCAGTATTTT,CSVLRTPAGDTQYF
.,.,TRBJ2-2,TRBV9,TGTGCCAGCAGCGTAGATCCTAGCCGAGGGCCCGGGGAGCTGTTTTTT,CASSVDPSRGPGELFF
.,.,TRBJ2-2,TRBV18,TGTGCCAGCTCACCACGGTTTCTCAGGGGCAACACCGGGGAGCTGTTTTTT,CASSPRFLRGNTGELFF
.,.,TRBJ1-5,TRBV6-4,TGTGCCAGCATAGGAGATAGCAATCAGCCCCAGCATTTT,CASIGDSNQPQHF
.,TRBD2,TRBJ2-1,TRBV5-4,TGTGCCAGCAGCCCCTCTGGGCGGGAGAACGATGAGCAGTTCTTC,CASSPSGRENDEQFF
.,TRBD1,TRBJ2-5,TRBV5-4,TGTGCCAGCAGACCCGGGACAGGGGTAACCAAAGAGACCCAGTACTTC,CASRPGTGVTKETQYF
once,.,TRBJ1-3,TRBV4-2,TGTGCCAGCAGCCAAGATGACGGAGGGTACACCATATATTTT,CASSQDDGGYTIYF
once,TRBD2,TRBJ2-1,TRBV5-1,TGCGCCAGCAGCTTGGTGGCTAGCGGGAGTCGAATCGAGCAGTTCTTC,CASSLVASGSRIEQFF
.,.,TRBJ2-1,TRBV2,TGTGCCAGCAGGGGGGTTAACAATGAGCAGTTCTTC,CASRGVNNEQFF
.,.,TRBJ2-2,TRBV5-4,TGTGCCAGCAGCCCGACTTGGAACACCGGGGAGCTGTTTTTT,CASSPTWNTGELFF
.,.,TRBJ2-2,TRBV4-1,TGCGCCAGCAGCCCCTCGGGACTGGGGAACGGGGAGCTGTTTTTT,CASSPSGLGNGELFF
once,.,TRBJ1-3,TRBV18,TGTGCCAGCTCACCTTTAGAACTGATCTCTGGAAACACCATATATTTT,CASSPLELISGNTIYF
.,.,TRBJ2-7,TRBV28,TGTGCCAGCAGTCCGCGGGTGGTAGCGGCTTCTACCTACGAGCAGTACTTC,CASSPRVVAASTYEQYF
.,TRBD1,TRBJ2-1,TRBV19,TGTGCCAGTAGGGGACAGCACAATGAGCAGTTCTTC,CASRGQHNEQFF
.,.,TRBJ2-6,TRBV19,TGTGCCAGTCGATTTTTGCCCGGGTCTGGGGCCAACGTCCTGACTTTC,CASRFLPGSGANVLTF
few,TRBD2,TRBJ2-3,TRBV5-1,TGCGCCAGCAGCTCGGGGGGACTAGGTCTCGATACGCAGTATTTT,CASSSGGLGLDTQYF
.,.,TRBJ2-1,TRBV5-4,TGTGCCAGCACCCCGGCTAGTTGGGGACACAATGAGCAGTTCTTC,CASTPASWGHNEQFF
.,.,TRBJ2-1,TRBV6-5,TGTGCCAGCAGTTACAGGTCCCCTTTTGGGAATGAGCAGTTCTTC,CASSYRSPFGNEQFF
.,TRBD2,TRBJ2-1,TRBV3-1/TRBV3-2,TGTGCCAGCAGCCAAGTGACTAGCGGGAGGAGGTTCTTC,CASSQVTSGRRFF
once,.,TRBJ1-6,TRBV6-2/TRBV6-3,TGTGCCAGCAGTTACCCACAGGGAGAAGGCCATAATTCACCCCTCCACTTT,CASSYPQGEGHNSPLHF